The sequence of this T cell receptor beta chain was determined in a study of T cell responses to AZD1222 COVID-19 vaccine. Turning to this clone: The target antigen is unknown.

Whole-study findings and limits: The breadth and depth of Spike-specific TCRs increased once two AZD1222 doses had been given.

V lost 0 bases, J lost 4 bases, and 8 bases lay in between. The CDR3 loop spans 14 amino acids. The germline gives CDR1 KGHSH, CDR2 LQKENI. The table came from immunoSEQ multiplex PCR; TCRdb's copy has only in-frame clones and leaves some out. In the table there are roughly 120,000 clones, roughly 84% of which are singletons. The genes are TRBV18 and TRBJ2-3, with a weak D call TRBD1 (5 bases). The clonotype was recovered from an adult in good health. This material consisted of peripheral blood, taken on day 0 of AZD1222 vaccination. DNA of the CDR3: TGTGCCAGCTCACCACCGGCAGGGCCAGATACGCAGTATTTT. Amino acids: CASSPPAGPDTQYF.